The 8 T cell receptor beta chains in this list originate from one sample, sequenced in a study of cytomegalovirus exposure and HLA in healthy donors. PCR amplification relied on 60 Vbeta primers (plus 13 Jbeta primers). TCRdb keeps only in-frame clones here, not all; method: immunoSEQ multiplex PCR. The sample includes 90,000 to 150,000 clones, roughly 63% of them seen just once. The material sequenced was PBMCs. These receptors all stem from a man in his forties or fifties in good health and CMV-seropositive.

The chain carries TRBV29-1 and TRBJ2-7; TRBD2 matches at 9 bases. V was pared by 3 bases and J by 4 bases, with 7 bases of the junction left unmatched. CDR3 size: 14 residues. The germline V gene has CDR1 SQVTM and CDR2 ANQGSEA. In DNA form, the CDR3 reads TGCAGCGTTGATGGGTCTAGCGGGGCATACGAGCAGTACTTC. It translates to CSVDGSSGAYEQYF.

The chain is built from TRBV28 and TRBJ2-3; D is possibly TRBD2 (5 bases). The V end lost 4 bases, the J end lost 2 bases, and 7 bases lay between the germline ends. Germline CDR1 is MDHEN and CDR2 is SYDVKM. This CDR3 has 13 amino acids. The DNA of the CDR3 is TGTGCCAGCAGTTCGGGGAACACAGATACGCAGTATTTT. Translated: CASSSGNTDTQYF. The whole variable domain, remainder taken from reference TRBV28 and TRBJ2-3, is DVKVTQSSRYLVKRTGEKVFLECVQDMDHENMFWYRQDPGLGLRLIYFSYDVKMKEKGDIPEGYSVSREKKERFSLILESASTNQTSMYLCASSSGNTDTQYFGPGTRLTVL.

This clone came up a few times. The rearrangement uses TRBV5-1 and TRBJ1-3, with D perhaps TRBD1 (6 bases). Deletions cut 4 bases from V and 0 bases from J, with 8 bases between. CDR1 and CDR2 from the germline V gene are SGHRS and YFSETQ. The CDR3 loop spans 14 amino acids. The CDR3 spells CASSEDSSGNTIYF. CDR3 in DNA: TGCGCCAGCAGCGAGGACAGCTCTGGAAACACCATATATTTT.

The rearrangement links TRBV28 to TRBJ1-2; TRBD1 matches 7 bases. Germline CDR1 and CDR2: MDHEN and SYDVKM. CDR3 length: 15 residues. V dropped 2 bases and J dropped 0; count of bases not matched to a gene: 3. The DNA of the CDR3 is TGTGCCAGCAGTTTACAGGGGACAGCTAACTATGGCTACACCTTC. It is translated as CASSLQGTANYGYTF.

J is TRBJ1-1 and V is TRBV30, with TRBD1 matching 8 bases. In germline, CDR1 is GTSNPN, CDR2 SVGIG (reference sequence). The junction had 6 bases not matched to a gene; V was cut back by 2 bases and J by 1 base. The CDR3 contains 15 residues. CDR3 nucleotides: TGTGCCTGGAGTCGATTGGGACAGGCGAACACTGAAGCTTTCTTT. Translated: CAWSRLGQANTEAFF.

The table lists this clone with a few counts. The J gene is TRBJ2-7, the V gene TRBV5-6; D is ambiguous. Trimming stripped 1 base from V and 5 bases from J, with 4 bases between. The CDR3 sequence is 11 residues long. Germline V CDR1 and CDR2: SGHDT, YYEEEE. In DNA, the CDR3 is TGTGCCAGCAGCTTGCTCGACGAGCAGTACTTC. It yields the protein CASSLLDEQYF. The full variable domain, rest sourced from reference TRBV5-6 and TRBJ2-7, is DAGVTQSPTHLIKTRGQQVTLRCSPKSGHDTVSWYQQALGQGPQFIFQYYEEEERQRGNFPDRFSGHQFPNYSSELNVNALLLGDSALYLCASSLLDEQYFGPGTRLTVT.

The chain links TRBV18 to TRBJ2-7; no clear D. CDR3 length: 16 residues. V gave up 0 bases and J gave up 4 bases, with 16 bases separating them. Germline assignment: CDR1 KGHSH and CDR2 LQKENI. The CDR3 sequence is CASSPPSTRQAYEQYF. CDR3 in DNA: TGTGCCAGCTCACCACCTAGCACTCGGCAAGCTTACGAGCAGTACTTC.

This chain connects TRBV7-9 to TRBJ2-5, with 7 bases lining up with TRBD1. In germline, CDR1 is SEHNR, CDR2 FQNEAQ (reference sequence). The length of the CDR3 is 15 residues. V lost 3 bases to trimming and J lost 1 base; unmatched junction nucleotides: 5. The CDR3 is CASSFEQGIQETQYF. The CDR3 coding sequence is TGTGCCAGCAGCTTTGAACAGGGGATCCAAGAGACCCAGTACTTC.